This TCR beta chain appears in the sequencing data of a study of T cells in Graves' hyperthyroidism and ophthalmopathy. Study-level results: With a median lead of approximately six months before onset, the model predicted ophthalmopathy.

Researchers amplified the TCR beta CDR3 regions from RNA transcripts. An initial round of RT-PCR targeting the TCR CDR3 relied on the HTBI primer set. In TCRdb, the multiplex PCR reads were re-called with MiXCR into one record per CDR3 protein. The repertoire holds hundreds of thousands of distinct CDR3 sequences, with roughly a quarter as singletons. This clonotype was seen many times. The antigen is undetermined. Deletions cut 3 bases from V and 0 bases from J, with 16 bases between. This CDR3 has 16 residues. In germline, CDR1 is SGHKS, CDR2 YYEKEE (reference sequence). Reasons for excluding patients were uncontrolled infection, other autoimmune disease, pregnancy or lactation. Each diagnosis was grounded in clinical symptoms, serum thyroxine and TRAb, thyroid ultrasound, and orbital computed tomography.

The chain combines TRBV5-5 with TRBJ2-7; tentatively, D is TRBD1 or TRBD2 (6 bases each). Material: blood. The sequence was obtained from a woman under 40 with Graves' ophthalmopathy. CDR3 sequence (DNA): TGTGCCAGCAGCTCCCGGGGGCGGAAGAGCTCCTACGAGCAGTACTTC. Translated, it gives CASSSRGRKSSYEQYF.